Listed here is a single TCR beta chain. Likely a read error: the CDR3 ends without its conserved phenylalanine or tryptophan. It is unclear where the CDR3 begins or ends on the DNA, so no DNA is shown, and the CDR3 is as TCRdb lists it. This entry is derived from a study of blood T cell repertoires in COVID-19. As for the study in general: Spain, Italy and the United States supplied samples that represented acute and convalescent COVID-19. The analysed material was cDNA or gDNA that came from T cells, B-cell-depleted T cells, or PBMCs.

This table comes from immunoSEQ multiplex PCR, and its TCRdb copy is limited to in-frame clones, with some not included. The sample records 150,000 to 200,000 clones, more than 70% being singletons. The receptor was isolated from a woman at least 80 years old with active or convalescent COVID-19. Sequenced: peripheral blood.

The chain's CDR3 is CASSQEGAGTGVDL. The chain carries TRBV4-2 and TRBJ1-2; the table gives TRBD1 as D, unverified against the DNA. Including both end residues, the CDR3 is 14 amino acids long. Per germline, CDR1 LGHNA and CDR2 YNFKEQ.